The clone carrying this T cell receptor (beta chain) was seen at least ten times. A TCRbeta library incorporating unique molecular identifiers was prepared. TCRdb reprocessed the PCR reads with MiXCR, giving one entry per CDR3 protein. Among 200,000 to 250,000 distinct CDR3 sequences, about 9.5% were seen once, and the ten largest hold 5% to 7%. The data stem from a study of T-cell reconstitution after alpha-beta-depleted transplantation in children. This CDR3 region has 12 residues. CDR1 MNHEY and CDR2 SVGAGI come from the germline V gene. Trimming stripped 0 bases from V and 11 bases from J, with 10 bases between.

This sequence was found in a human donor who donated a stem cell graft to a child with acute lymphoblastic leukemia. The specimen comprised PBMCs from the stem cell graft donor, sampled from the stem cell graft. The V call is TRBV6-5, the J call TRBJ2-5; D not resolved. The CDR3 spells CASSYSGSTQYF. CDR3 bases: TGTGCCAGCAGTTACTCGGGGTCCACGCAGTACTTC.